This note documents a single T cell receptor beta chain sequence. The target antigen is unknown. TCRdb used MiXCR to reprocess the 5' RACE reads, holding one entry per CDR3 protein. Of hundreds of thousands of distinct CDR3 sequences listed, over 15% are singletons. V shed 4 bases, J shed 2 bases, and the junction held 7 bases outside the gene matches. Per the germline V gene, CDR1 is MNHEY and CDR2 is SVGAGI. The CDR3 spans 16 residues. The data originate from a study of identical twins. General study results and limits: Possibly, invariant MAIT and iNKT cells partly confounded zero-insertion analyses.

This sample also appeared in a second study, on T cells expressing NK-cell markers. According to that study: Several experiments confined sorting to alpha-beta TCR T cells with an anti-gamma-delta TCR antibody. In a handful of donors, dominant CD3+CD56+NKG2C+ clonotypes ranked among the top 10 CD8+ clonotypes.

Sample: PBMCs. This chain uses TRBV6-5 with TRBJ2-3; 9 nucleotides line up with TRBD1. The receptor comes from a woman under 30 in good health. The CDR3 region is CASSSPGQGITDTQYF. CDR3 nucleotide sequence: TGTGCCAGCAGTTCACCGGGACAGGGAATCACAGATACGCAGTATTTT.